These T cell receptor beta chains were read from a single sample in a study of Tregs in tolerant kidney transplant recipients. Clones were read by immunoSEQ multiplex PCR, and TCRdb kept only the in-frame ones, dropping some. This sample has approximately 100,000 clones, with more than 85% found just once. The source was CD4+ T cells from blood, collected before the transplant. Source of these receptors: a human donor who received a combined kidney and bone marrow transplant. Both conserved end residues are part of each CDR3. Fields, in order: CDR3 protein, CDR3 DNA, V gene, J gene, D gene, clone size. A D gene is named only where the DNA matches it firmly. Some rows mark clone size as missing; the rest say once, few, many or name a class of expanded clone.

CASSPGLAPRGELFF	TGTGCCAGCAGCCCGGGACTCGCGCCTAGGGGGGAGCTGTTTTTT	TRBV7-2	TRBJ2-2	.	.
CASSLMGQAGEQFF	TGTGCCAGCAGCTTAATGGGGCAAGCAGGTGAGCAGTTCTTC	TRBV7-3	TRBJ2-1	.	.
CASSRVKVTDGFDEQYF	TGCGCCAGCAGCCGGGTCAAAGTCACCGACGGTTTTGATGAGCAGTACTTC	TRBV5-1	TRBJ2-7	.	once
CASRGQGDLNTEAFF	TGTGCAAGCAGGGGACAGGGGGATTTGAACACTGAAGCTTTCTTT	TRBV9	TRBJ1-1	TRBD1	.
CAISGSGGLTDTQYF	TGTGCCATCAGTGGGTCCGGGGGACTCACAGATACGCAGTATTTT	TRBV10-3	TRBJ2-3	.	.
CASSQEVAYRTDTQYF	TGCGCCAGCAGCCAAGAGGTAGCCTACCGCACAGATACGCAGTATTTT	TRBV4-1	TRBJ2-3	.	.
CASSPAGRVLGNEQYF	TGCGCCAGCAGCCCGGCAGGCAGGGTGTTAGGGAACGAGCAGTACTTC	TRBV5-1	TRBJ2-7	.	.
CASTLRGSGSYNEQFF	TGTGCCAGCACATTGAGGGGTAGCGGTTCCTACAATGAGCAGTTCTTC	TRBV2	TRBJ2-1	.	.
CASSLALIRRTGQGGYTF	TGTGCCAGCAGCTTGGCCTTGATTAGACGGACAGGGCAAGGTGGCTACACCTTC	TRBV5-4	TRBJ1-2	TRBD1	.
CAWSAGGRETQYF	TGTGCCTGGAGTGCGGGGGGGCGGGAGACCCAGTACTTC	TRBV30	TRBJ2-5	TRBD2	.
CASSFLAGGETQYF	TGTGCCAGCAGCTTCCTAGCGGGAGGAGAGACCCAGTACTTC	TRBV13	TRBJ2-5	TRBD2	.
CASSQDRALDYNEQFF	TGTGCCAGCAGTCAAGATCGTGCACTAGATTACAATGAGCAGTTCTTC	TRBV4-2	TRBJ2-1	.	.
CASSQETGNTEAFF	TGCGCCAGCAGCCAGGAGACAGGGAACACTGAAGCTTTCTTT	TRBV4-1	TRBJ1-1	.	once
CASQTSGRFRNEQFF	TGTGCCAGCCAAACTAGCGGGAGGTTTCGGAATGAGCAGTTCTTC	TRBV2	TRBJ2-1	TRBD2	.
CASSGRQVTEAFF	TGTGCCAGCAGCGGCCGACAGGTCACTGAAGCTTTCTTT	TRBV7-8	TRBJ1-1	.	.
CASRRQGETEAFF	TGTGCCAGCAGACGACAGGGGGAAACTGAAGCTTTCTTT	TRBV7-9	TRBJ1-1	TRBD1	once
CASSRLDLYEQFF	TGTGCCAGCAGCCGCCTGGACTTATATGAGCAGTTCTTC	TRBV7-9	TRBJ2-1	.	.
CASSLSPPGQGALGAFF	TGTGCCAGCAGCTTAAGCCCTCCGGGACAGGGGGCATTAGGGGCTTTCTTT	TRBV7-2	TRBJ1-1	TRBD1	once
CASSLNSPGGSNQPQHF	TGTGCCAGCAGCTTAAACTCTCCAGGGGGGAGCAATCAGCCCCAGCATTTT	TRBV7-3	TRBJ1-5	TRBD1	few
CASSLTGGDQPQHF	TGTGCCAGCAGCTTAACGGGGGGAGATCAGCCCCAGCATTTT	TRBV7-3	TRBJ1-5	.	.
CASSLYTGTDTQYF	TGTGCCAGCAGCTTATATACGGGCACAGATACGCAGTATTTT	TRBV7-2	TRBJ2-3	.	.
CASSLNRGVGEQYF	TGTGCCAGCAGCTTAAACAGGGGAGTCGGCGAGCAGTACTTC	TRBV7-9	TRBJ2-7	TRBD1	.
CASSLGLAGGNEQFF	TGTGCCAGCAGCCTTGGACTAGCGGGTGGTAATGAGCAGTTCTTC	TRBV2	TRBJ2-1	TRBD2	.
CASSKGTLGATEAFF	TGTGCCAGTAGTAAGGGAACTTTGGGGGCCACTGAAGCTTTCTTT	TRBV19	TRBJ1-1	.	once
CARSLLGGQGAPVSPGELFF	TGTGCCAGAAGCTTGCTTGGGGGACAGGGCGCTCCTGTTTCCCCCGGGGAGCTGTTTTTT	TRBV5-3	TRBJ2-2	TRBD1	.
CASSSQGLEAFF	TGTGCCAGCAGCTCACAGGGGTTGGAGGCTTTCTTT	TRBV7-2	TRBJ1-1	TRBD1	once
CASSSVSTDTQYF	TGTGCCAGCAGCTCCGTAAGCACAGATACGCAGTATTTT	TRBV13	TRBJ2-3	.	.
CASSLVAGNPQETQYF	TGTGCCAGCAGCTTAGTTGCGGGGAATCCCCAAGAGACCCAGTACTTC	TRBV7-2	TRBJ2-5	.	.
CASRGTGVGNTIYF	TGTGCCAGCAGGGGGACAGGGGTAGGAAACACCATATATTTT	TRBV27	TRBJ1-3	TRBD1	few
CASSWDRYNEQFF	TGTGCCAGCAGCTGGGACAGGTACAATGAGCAGTTCTTC	TRBV7-3	TRBJ2-1	TRBD1	.